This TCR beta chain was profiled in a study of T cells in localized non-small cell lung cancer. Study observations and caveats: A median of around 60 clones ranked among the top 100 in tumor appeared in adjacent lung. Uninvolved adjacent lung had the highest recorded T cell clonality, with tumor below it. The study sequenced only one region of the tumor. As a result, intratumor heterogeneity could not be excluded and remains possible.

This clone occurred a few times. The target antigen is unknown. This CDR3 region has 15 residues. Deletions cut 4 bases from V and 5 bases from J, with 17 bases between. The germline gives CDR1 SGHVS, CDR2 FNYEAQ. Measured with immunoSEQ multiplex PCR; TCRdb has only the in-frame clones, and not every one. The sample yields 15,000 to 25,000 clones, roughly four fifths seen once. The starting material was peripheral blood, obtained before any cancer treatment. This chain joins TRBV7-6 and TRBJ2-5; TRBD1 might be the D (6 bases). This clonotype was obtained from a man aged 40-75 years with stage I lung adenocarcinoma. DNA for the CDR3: TGTGCCAGCAGCTCCCCCTCCGACAGGAGGGAGACCCAGTACTTC. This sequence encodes CASSSPSDRRETQYF. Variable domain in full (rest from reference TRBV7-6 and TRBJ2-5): GAGVSQSPRYKVTKRGQDVALRCDPISGHVSLYWYRQALGQGPEFLTYFNYEAQQDKSGLPNDRFSAERPEGSISTLTIQRTEQRDSAMYRCASSSPSDRRETQYFGPGTRLLVL.